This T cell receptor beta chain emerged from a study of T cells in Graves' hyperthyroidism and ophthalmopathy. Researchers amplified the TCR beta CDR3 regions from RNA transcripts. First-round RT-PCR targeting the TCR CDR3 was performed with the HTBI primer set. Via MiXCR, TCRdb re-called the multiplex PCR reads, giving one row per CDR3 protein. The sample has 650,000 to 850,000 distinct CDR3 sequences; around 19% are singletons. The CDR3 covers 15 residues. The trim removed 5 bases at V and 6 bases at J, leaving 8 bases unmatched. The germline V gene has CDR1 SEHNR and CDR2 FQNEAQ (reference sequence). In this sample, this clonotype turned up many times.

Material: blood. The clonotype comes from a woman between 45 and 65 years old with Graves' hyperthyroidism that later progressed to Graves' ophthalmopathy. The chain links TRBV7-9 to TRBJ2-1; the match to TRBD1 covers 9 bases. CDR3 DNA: TGTGCCAGCAGCCCACGGGGACAGGGTGGCAATGAGCAGTTCTTC. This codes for CASSPRGQGGNEQFF.